The clone carrying this T cell receptor beta chain was detected only a few times. What it recognizes is unknown. These data belong to a study of blood T cells in healthy people across ages. Study-level findings and limits: CMV infection status of these donors was not known. Long-lived donors carried more naive CD4+ cells and greater diversity than aged donors. Researchers report that TCR beta diversity correlated strongly with naive T cell percentage.

Germline lookup yields CDR1 MNHEY and CDR2 SVGAGI. V lost 0 bases to trimming and J lost 3 bases, with 9 bases between them. This CDR3 is built from 15 residues. Together with a sample-barcoded 5' primer, a J-beta primer mix was included in a second PCR lasting roughly 6 to 12 cycles. TCRdb re-analysed the 5' RACE reads in MiXCR, keeping a single row per CDR3 protein. The sample comprises about 2 million distinct CDR3 sequences, just under 50% of which are singletons, and over 2% rests with the top ten. Sequencing input: blood. This TCR derives from a woman in her forties in good health. The V call is TRBV6-5, the J call TRBJ1-5, with D possibly TRBD1 on 5 matching bases. CDR3: CASSYSGTVNQPQHF. DNA of the CDR3: TGTGCCAGCAGTTACTCAGGGACCGTCAATCAGCCCCAGCATTTT.